This passage covers 17 T cell receptor beta chains from one sample sequenced in a study of graft-versus-host responses after intestinal transplantation. Their target antigens are unknown. Sequencing was performed with immunoSEQ multiplex PCR; in TCRdb, only in-frame clones are kept and a portion is missing. The sample lists about 90,000 clones, roughly 85% occurring once. The source was unstimulated CD4+ T cells sorted from spleen or lymph node cells, collected before intestinal transplant. The receptors stem from a human donor who received an intestinal transplant.

This chain links TRBV11-2 with TRBJ2-1, with 8 bases aligning to TRBD1. This CDR3 has 15 amino acids. Germline trimming cut 5 bases from V and 1 base from J; bases unmatched to any gene: 4. Germline assignment: CDR1 SGHAT and CDR2 FQNNGV. CDR3 in amino acids: CASSPGTGSYNEQFF. The DNA for the CDR3 is TGTGCCAGCAGCCCCGGGACAGGTTCCTACAATGAGCAGTTCTTC.

The chain is built from TRBV6-5 and TRBJ2-7, with 9 bases aligning to TRBD2. The CDR3 runs to 15 residues. Germline CDR1 MNHEY, CDR2 SVGAGI. V lost 2 bases, J lost 1 base, and 3 bases stayed unmatched. CDR3 amino acids: CASSYGLAGSYEQYF. CDR3 coding DNA: TGTGCCAGCAGTTACGGCCTAGCGGGATCCTACGAGCAGTACTTC.

The V gene is TRBV2, the J gene TRBJ2-2; TRBD1 aligns across 8 bases. The J segment lost 5 bases and the V segment lost 6 bases, leaving 8 bases of the junction unmatched. The CDR3 contains 15 residues. Germline CDR1 and CDR2: SNHLY and FYNNEI. DNA for the CDR3: TGTGCCAGCAGGACAGGGGATCACGGGACCGGGGAGCTGTTTTTT. Amino acid sequence: CASRTGDHGTGELFF.

This chain links TRBV2 with TRBJ2-1; tentatively, D is TRBD1 (5 bases). Germline loops: CDR1 SNHLY, CDR2 FYNNEI. Trimming stripped 9 bases from V and 6 bases from J, with 18 bases between. This CDR3 is built from 14 residues. The CDR3 DNA sequence: TGTGCCAGTTGGGGTGTCCGAAGGGGCAATGAGCAGTTCTTC. Translated: CASWGVRRGNEQFF. Variable domain in full (rest from reference TRBV2 and TRBJ2-1): EPEVTQTPSHQVTQMGQEVILRCVPISNHLYFYWYRQILGQKVEFLVSFYNNEISEKSEIFDDQFSVERPDGSNFTLKIRSTKLEDSAMYFCASWGVRRGNEQFFGPGTRLTVL.

The V call is TRBV9, the J call TRBJ2-2, with 11 bases aligning to TRBD1. Germline V gene lookup returns CDR1 SGDLS and CDR2 YYNGEE. With 4 bases clipped from V and 5 bases from J, the junction kept 4 bases outside the gene matches. The length of the CDR3 is 15 residues. CDR3 protein: CASSRDRGFTGELFF. The CDR3 coding sequence is TGTGCCAGCAGCAGGGACAGGGGGTTTACCGGGGAGCTGTTTTTT.

The V gene is TRBV28, the J gene TRBJ2-7, with TRBD1 identical over 7 bases. This CDR3 is built from 15 residues. In germline, CDR1 is MDHEN, CDR2 SYDVKM. The ends lost 6 bases at V and 2 bases at J; junction bases unmatched: 10. CDR3 loop: CASRARAGGTYEQYF. DNA of the CDR3: TGTGCCAGCAGAGCCCGGGCAGGGGGAACCTACGAGCAGTACTTC.

V and J are TRBV2 and TRBJ1-2; D possibly corresponds to TRBD1 (5 bases). The CDR3 is 13 amino acids. Per the germline V gene, CDR1 is SNHLY and CDR2 is FYNNEI. V dropped 7 bases and J dropped 4 bases, with 13 bases sitting between them. This CDR3 is CASTRDPPYGYTF. CDR3 DNA: TGTGCCAGCACCAGGGATCCCCCCTATGGCTACACCTTC.

This chain uses TRBV10-2 with TRBJ2-7, with D perhaps TRBD2 (6 bases). From germline, CDR1 is WSHSY and CDR2 SAAADI. This CDR3 is built from 13 residues. The V end lost 6 bases, the J end lost 2 bases, and 11 bases lay between the germline ends. The CDR3 sequence: CASRVGGTYEQYF. The CDR3 DNA is TGCGCCAGCAGGGTCGGCGGGACCTACGAGCAGTACTTC.

This clone was counted once. The chain carries TRBV6-1 and TRBJ2-2; no clear D. Germline CDR1 and CDR2: MNHNS and SASEGT. V gave up 9 bases and J gave up 0 bases, with 11 bases separating them. The CDR3 totals 14 residues. CDR3 bases: TGTGCCAGTACCCTCAGATCGAACACCGGGGAGCTGTTTTTT. Translated: CASTLRSNTGELFF.

This chain joins TRBV6-6 and TRBJ2-3, with a tentative D call TRBD2 (5 bases). Germline CDR1 is MNHNY and CDR2 is SVGAGI (reference sequence). The CDR3 runs to 12 residues. The V end was cut by 6 bases, the J end by 6 bases, with 10 bases between. This chain's CDR3 is CASSTRGDTQYF. DNA for the CDR3: TGTGCCAGCAGCACCCGCGGGGATACGCAGTATTTT.

The genes are TRBV7-8 and TRBJ2-2; 7 bases map to TRBD2. This CDR3 comprises 14 residues. Germline CDR1 is SGHVS and CDR2 is FQNEAQ. V was clipped by 4 bases and J by 7 bases; unmatched bases: 6. The CDR3 protein is CASSYGEGFGELFF. CDR3 coding DNA: TGTGCCAGCAGCTATGGGGAGGGCTTCGGGGAGCTGTTTTTT.

The chain has TRBV28 and TRBJ2-7; D possibly corresponds to TRBD1 (6 bases). The CDR3 extends over 14 amino acids. Per germline, CDR1 MDHEN and CDR2 SYDVKM. V lost 4 bases to trimming and J lost 7 bases, with 17 bases between them. As DNA, the CDR3 is TGTGCCAGCAGTTCTTGGGGCAGGGGTGGAGAGCAGTACTTC. The encoded protein is CASSSWGRGGEQYF. Filled out from reference TRBV28 and TRBJ2-7, the complete variable domain reads DVKVTQSSRYLVKRTGEKVFLECVQDMDHENMFWYRQDPGLGLRLIYFSYDVKMKEKGDIPEGYSVSREKKERFSLILESASTNQTSMYLCASSSWGRGGEQYFGPGTRLTVT.

The V call is TRBV6-5, the J call TRBJ2-1; TRBD1 matches at 9 bases. The CDR3 runs to 16 residues. Per germline, CDR1 MNHEY and CDR2 SVGAGI. Trimming cost V 2 bases and J 9 bases; bases outside gene matches: 11. CDR3 bases: TGTGCCAGCAGTTACCTGAGACAGGGGGTAAGGGGTGAGCAGTTCTTC. It yields the protein CASSYLRQGVRGEQFF.

This clone was observed once. This chain links TRBV6-1 with TRBJ1-3, with D unresolved. CDR3 length equals 15 residues. The germline CDR1 and CDR2 sequences are MNHNS and SASEGT. Trimming left V 1 base short and J 0 bases short, with 7 bases between. The CDR3 loop is CASSEGPNSGNTIYF. In DNA, the CDR3 is TGTGCCAGCAGTGAAGGTCCTAACTCTGGAAACACCATATATTTT.

The J gene is TRBJ2-1, the V gene TRBV5-5, with D possibly being TRBD2 (6 bases). The CDR3 contains 15 residues. The germline gives CDR1 SGHKS, CDR2 YYEKEE (reference sequence). The V end was cut by 0 bases, the J end by 0 bases, with 7 bases between. CDR3 bases: TGTGCCAGCAGCTTGGGGCGGGACTCCTACAATGAGCAGTTCTTC. It yields the protein CASSLGRDSYNEQFF.

This chain connects TRBV7-2 to TRBJ2-5; the D call may be TRBD1 or TRBD2 (5 bases each). The J call could be wrong; TRBJ2-7 is a better fit for the DNA end. The germline V gene has CDR1 SGHTA and CDR2 FQGNSA. The CDR3 length is 14 residues. The CDR3 region is CASSLAVGAYEQYF. DNA for the CDR3: TGTGCCAGCAGCTTGGCGGTGGGGGCCTACGAGCAGTACTTC.

The genes are TRBV6-5 and TRBJ2-1; maybe TRBD2 (5 bases). The CDR3 covers 14 residues. V was clipped by 0 bases and J by 5 bases, with 8 bases between them. Germline V gene sequence: CDR1 MNHEY, CDR2 SVGAGI. The CDR3 DNA reads as TGTGCCAGCAGTTACTCGAGGGCTAACAATGAGCAGTTCTTC. It encodes CASSYSRANNEQFF.